A selection of T cell receptor beta chains follows, all from one sample in a study of T-cell reconstitution after alpha-beta-depleted transplantation in children. TCRdb used MiXCR to reprocess the PCR reads, holding one entry per CDR3 protein. The data contain fewer than 150,000 distinct CDR3 sequences, roughly 9% of them singletons. The sample here was PBMCs, mostly from graft donor cells, taken 180 days after TCRalphabeta/CD19-depleted stem cell transplant. The origin of the receptors is a girl under three years old who had a stem cell transplant for combined immunodeficiency, so the T cells may come from the graft donor. Both conserved end residues are part of each CDR3. The order of the fields is clone size, D gene, V gene, J gene, CDR3 DNA, CDR3 protein. D genes are given only for firm matches. Clone size is stated in some rows and not others, as once, few, many or a class when expanded.

many	NA	TRBV6-1	TRBJ1-2	TGTGCCAGCAGTGAAACGTACAGTAACTATGGCTACACCTTC	CASSETYSNYGYTF
NA	TRBD1	TRBV6-5	TRBJ1-1	TGTGCCAGCAGTTACTCGGGGACAGATAAGAACACTGAAGCTTTCTTT	CASSYSGTDKNTEAFF
NA	NA	TRBV12-3/TRBV12-4	TRBJ1-1	TGTGCCAGCAGGGGGGGAGTCCGGAACATGAACACTGAAGCTTTCTTT	CASRGGVRNMNTEAFF
few	NA	TRBV20-1	TRBJ2-7	TGCAGTGCCCCGATGGGGGCAGGCTACGAGCAGTACTTC	CSAPMGAGYEQYF
many	NA	TRBV29-1	TRBJ2-5	TGCAGCGTTGGCAGGGAGGAGACCCAGTACTTC	CSVGREETQYF
few	NA	TRBV6-2/TRBV6-3	TRBJ2-2	TGTGCCAGCAGTTACGATAGGGGCGGGGAGCTGTTTTTT	CASSYDRGGELFF
few	NA	TRBV20-1	TRBJ2-3	TGCAGTGCTAGGAGAGGGACTAGCACAGATACGCAGTATTTT	CSARRGTSTDTQYF
NA	TRBD2	TRBV4-3	TRBJ2-4	TGCGCCAGCAGCCGAGAAAGGCTAGCGGAAAACATTCAGTACTTC	CASSRERLAENIQYF
few	TRBD2	TRBV20-1	TRBJ2-1	TGCAGTGCTATAACTAGCGGGAACCCCTACAATGAGCAGTTCTTC	CSAITSGNPYNEQFF
NA	NA	TRBV6-2/TRBV6-3	TRBJ2-5	TGTGCCAGCAGTTACTCGACGTTGGGTCGAGGGACCCAGTACTTC	CASSYSTLGRGTQYF
few	NA	TRBV29-1	TRBJ1-5	TGCAGCGTTGCGGCTACAGGGAATCAGCCCCAGCATTTT	CSVAATGNQPQHF
NA	TRBD1	TRBV20-1	TRBJ2-7	TGCAGTGCGCCCGGACAGGGGGTACCCTACGAGCAGTACTTC	CSAPGQGVPYEQYF
few	TRBD1	TRBV5-1	TRBJ2-5	TGCGCCAGCAGCTTGGACGGACAGGGCGGAGAGACCCAGTACTTC	CASSLDGQGGETQYF
few	TRBD2	TRBV10-3	TRBJ2-1	TGTGCCATCAGTGAGTCGTCCAAGCGGGGGGCGGGAAATGAGCAGTTCTTC	CAISESSKRGAGNEQFF
many	NA	TRBV10-3	TRBJ1-2	TGTGCCACAAACAGGGAAATTGGCTATGGCTACACCTTC	CATNREIGYGYTF
NA	NA	TRBV10-3	TRBJ2-5	TGTGCCATCAGTGTTGGACAGTCCCAAGAGACCCAGTACTTC	CAISVGQSQETQYF
NA	TRBD1	TRBV19	TRBJ2-7	TGTGCCAGTAGTAAAGGGACAGGGATCTCCTACGAGCAGTACTTC	CASSKGTGISYEQYF
few	TRBD1	TRBV12-3/TRBV12-4	TRBJ2-1	TGTGCCAGCACCTGGGGGACAGGGGGCTACAATGAGCAGTTCTTC	CASTWGTGGYNEQFF
NA	NA	TRBV21-1	TRBJ1-3	TGTGCCAGCAGCAAAGAAGATTCAACCCCCGGTGGAAACACCATATATTTT	CASSKEDSTPGGNTIYF
many	NA	TRBV5-6	TRBJ2-1	TGTGCCAGCAGCCCCTCAGGGGAGGGCAGGAATGAGCAGTTCTTC	CASSPSGEGRNEQFF
many	TRBD1	TRBV5-1	TRBJ1-3	TGCGCCAGCAGCTGGGACAGCCGCTCTGGAAACACCATATATTTT	CASSWDSRSGNTIYF
NA	TRBD1	TRBV5-1	TRBJ2-5	TGCGCCAGCAGCACGACAGGGGACCCAAGGGAGACCCAGTACTTC	CASSTTGDPRETQYF
NA	TRBD1	TRBV9	TRBJ2-3	TGTGCCAGCAGCCCAGGGACAGGGGTAGATACGCAGTATTTT	CASSPGTGVDTQYF
few	NA	TRBV18	TRBJ2-1	TGTGCCAGCTCACCACGTCGGGGGAATGAGCAGTTCTTC	CASSPRRGNEQFF
NA	TRBD1	TRBV7-2	TRBJ2-7	TGTGCCAGCAGCTTAGTTGCGACAGGGGGCCTCTACGAGCAGTACTTC	CASSLVATGGLYEQYF
many	TRBD2	TRBV27	TRBJ2-7	TGTGCCAGCAGTTTTTCGGGGGGGCCCTACGAGCAGTACTTC	CASSFSGGPYEQYF
few	TRBD2	TRBV12-3/TRBV12-4	TRBJ2-1	TGTGCCAGCAGTCCCGGGACTAGCGGGAACTATGAGCAGTTCTTC	CASSPGTSGNYEQFF
few	NA	TRBV5-5	TRBJ1-4	TGTGCCAGCAGCTTCCGCGGACAGACTCCAACTAATGAAAAACTGTTTTTT	CASSFRGQTPTNEKLFF
few	TRBD1	TRBV27	TRBJ2-1	TGTGCCAGCAGTTTACAGGGGGATGTGAATGAGCAGTTCTTC	CASSLQGDVNEQFF
NA	TRBD2	TRBV20-1	TRBJ2-1	TGCAGTGCTAGAGAGCCGGGAGGGACCTACAATGAGCAGTTCTTC	CSAREPGGTYNEQFF
few	NA	TRBV10-3	TRBJ1-6	TGTGCCATCGGTTCCCTGGGCTCGGATGGGGGATCACCCCTCCACTTT	CAIGSLGSDGGSPLHF
many	NA	TRBV5-1	TRBJ2-5	TGCGCCAGCAGCGTACCTCCGAGGGACGTGACTCGAGAGACCCAGTACTTC	CASSVPPRDVTRETQYF
NA	NA	TRBV5-1	TRBJ2-7	TGCGCCAGCAGCTACCGGGACCCGTCCTACGAGCAGTACTTC	CASSYRDPSYEQYF
many	NA	TRBV4-2	TRBJ1-5	TGTGCCAGCAGCCATAGAGGGAATGGTCAGCCCCAGCATTTT	CASSHRGNGQPQHF
NA	TRBD2	TRBV12-3/TRBV12-4	TRBJ2-3	TGTGCCAGCAGTTTTACGGGGGGGCAAGGAGATACGCAGTATTTT	CASSFTGGQGDTQYF
few	TRBD2	TRBV5-1	TRBJ2-2	TGCGCCAGCAGCTTGACCGGGACTAGCGGTAACACCGGGGAGCTGTTTTTT	CASSLTGTSGNTGELFF
NA	NA	TRBV7-8	TRBJ1-6	TGTGCCAGCAGCTCCTCAGCGGGATTAAATTCACCCCTCCACTTT	CASSSSAGLNSPLHF
NA	NA	TRBV4-2	TRBJ2-2	TGTGCCAGCAGCAGGGGAATCACCGGGGAGCTGTTTTTT	CASSRGITGELFF
many	NA	TRBV20-1	TRBJ1-1	TGCAGTGCTCCCAGACGGGGGAACACTGAAGCTTTCTTT	CSAPRRGNTEAFF
few	NA	TRBV5-1	TRBJ1-1	TGCGCCAGCCGTTTAGTGCAGTCCAACACTGAAGCTTTCTTT	CASRLVQSNTEAFF
few	TRBD1	TRBV18	TRBJ1-2	TGTGCCAGCTCACCACTACAGGGGGCCTATGGCTACACCTTC	CASSPLQGAYGYTF
few	TRBD2	TRBV18	TRBJ2-3	TGTGCCAGCTCCCCACTAACTAGCGGCACAGATACGCAGTATTTT	CASSPLTSGTDTQYF
NA	NA	TRBV27	TRBJ2-7	TGTGCCAGCAGTTTCGGCGGGACACGACTCTACGAGCAGTACTTC	CASSFGGTRLYEQYF
few	NA	TRBV4-2	TRBJ2-7	TGTGCCAGCAGCCAAGATCTGGTGGACAGTTACTCCTACGAGCAGTACTTC	CASSQDLVDSYSYEQYF
many	NA	TRBV6-5	TRBJ2-3	TGTGCCAGCAGTTACTCGGGCCACACAGATACGCAGTATTTT	CASSYSGHTDTQYF
NA	TRBD1	TRBV7-9	TRBJ2-7	TGTGCCAGCAGCCTGGGACAGCCCGGCTACGAGCAGTACTTC	CASSLGQPGYEQYF
few	NA	TRBV5-1	TRBJ1-2	TGCGCCAGCAGCATCACCCCCCCCGCGGCACCGCTTAGGGGCTACACCTTC	CASSITPPAAPLRGYTF
few	NA	TRBV20-1	TRBJ1-6	TGCAGTGCTCCTCAGGGCTCCTATAATTCACCCCTCCACTTT	CSAPQGSYNSPLHF
many	NA	TRBV5-5	TRBJ2-4	TGTGCCAGCAGCTTGCAGGGCAAAAACATTCAGTACTTC	CASSLQGKNIQYF
NA	TRBD2	TRBV25-1	TRBJ2-7	TGTGCCAGCCGGGCGGGGGGATCCGAGCAGTACTTC	CASRAGGSEQYF
few	NA	TRBV11-2	TRBJ2-2	TGTGCCAGCAGCTTAGAACCCACTAGGCCGAACACCGGGGAGCTGTTTTTT	CASSLEPTRPNTGELFF
few	TRBD2	TRBV24-1	TRBJ2-1	TGTGCCACCAGTGACAGACTAGCGGGAGGGACTGAGCAGTTCTTC	CATSDRLAGGTEQFF
NA	NA	TRBV29-1	TRBJ2-6	TGCAGCGTTGACTCTGGGGCCAACGTCCTGACTTTC	CSVDSGANVLTF
many	TRBD2	TRBV5-4	TRBJ2-7	TGTGCCAGCAGCTTGGGGACTAGCGCAGCCTACGAGCAGTACTTC	CASSLGTSAAYEQYF
few	NA	TRBV29-1	TRBJ2-7	TGCAGCGTCCATGGGACCTTGGGAGAGCAGTACTTC	CSVHGTLGEQYF
many	NA	TRBV20-1	TRBJ2-1	TGCAGTGCTAGACCTCTAGGCTACAATGAGCAGTTCTTC	CSARPLGYNEQFF